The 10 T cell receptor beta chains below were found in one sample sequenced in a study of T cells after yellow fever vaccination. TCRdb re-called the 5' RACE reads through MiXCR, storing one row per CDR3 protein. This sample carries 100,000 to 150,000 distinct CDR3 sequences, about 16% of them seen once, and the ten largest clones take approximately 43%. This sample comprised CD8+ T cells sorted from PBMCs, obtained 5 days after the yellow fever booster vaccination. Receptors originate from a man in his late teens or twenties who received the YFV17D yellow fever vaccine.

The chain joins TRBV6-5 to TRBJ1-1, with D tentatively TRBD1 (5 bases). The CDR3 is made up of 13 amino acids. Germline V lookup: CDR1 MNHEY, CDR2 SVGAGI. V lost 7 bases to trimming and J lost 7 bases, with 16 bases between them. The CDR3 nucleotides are TGTGCCAGCACCTTCTCGAGGGGAGTTGAAGCTTTCTTT. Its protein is CASTFSRGVEAFF.

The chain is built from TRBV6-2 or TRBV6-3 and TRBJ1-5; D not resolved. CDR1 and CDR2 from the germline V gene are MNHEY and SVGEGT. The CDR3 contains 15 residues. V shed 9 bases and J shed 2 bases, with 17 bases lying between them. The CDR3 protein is CASTPRVGGNQPQHF. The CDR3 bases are TGTGCCAGTACCCCCCGGGTCGGGGGCAATCAGCCCCAGCATTTT.

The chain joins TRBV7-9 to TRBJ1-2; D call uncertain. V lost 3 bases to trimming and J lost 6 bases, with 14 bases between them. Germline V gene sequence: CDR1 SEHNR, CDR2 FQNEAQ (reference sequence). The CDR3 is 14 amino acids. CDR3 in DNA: TGTGCCAGCAGCTTCGGGCTCGGAGTACATGGCTACACCTTC. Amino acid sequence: CASSFGLGVHGYTF.

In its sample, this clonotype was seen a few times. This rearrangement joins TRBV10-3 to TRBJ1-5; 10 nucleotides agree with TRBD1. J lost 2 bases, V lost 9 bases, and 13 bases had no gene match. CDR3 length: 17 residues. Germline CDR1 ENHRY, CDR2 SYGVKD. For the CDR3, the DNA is TGTGCCATGTCATTGACAGGGGGCCCGGTGGGCAATCAGCCCCAGCATTTT. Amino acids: CAMSLTGGPVGNQPQHF.

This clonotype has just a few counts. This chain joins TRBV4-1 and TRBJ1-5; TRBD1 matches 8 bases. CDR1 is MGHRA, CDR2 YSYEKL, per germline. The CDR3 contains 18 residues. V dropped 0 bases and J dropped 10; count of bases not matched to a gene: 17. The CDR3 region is CASSQDGGGRGPVIPQHF. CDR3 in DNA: TGCGCCAGCAGCCAAGATGGGGGGGGCAGGGGGCCAGTAATCCCCCAGCATTTT.

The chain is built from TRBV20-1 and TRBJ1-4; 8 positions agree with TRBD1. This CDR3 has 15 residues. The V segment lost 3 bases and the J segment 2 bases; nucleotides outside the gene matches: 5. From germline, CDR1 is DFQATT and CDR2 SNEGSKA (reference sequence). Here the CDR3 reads CSARADRVTNEKLFF. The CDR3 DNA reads TGCAGTGCTAGGGCGGACAGGGTTACTAATGAAAAACTGTTTTTT.

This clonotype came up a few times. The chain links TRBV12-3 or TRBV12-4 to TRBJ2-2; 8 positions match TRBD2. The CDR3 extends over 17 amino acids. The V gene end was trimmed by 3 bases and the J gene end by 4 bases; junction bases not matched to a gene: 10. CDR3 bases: TGTGCCAGCAGTTTGACCGGGACTAGGGCAGCCACCGGGGAGCTGTTTTTT. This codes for CASSLTGTRAATGELFF.

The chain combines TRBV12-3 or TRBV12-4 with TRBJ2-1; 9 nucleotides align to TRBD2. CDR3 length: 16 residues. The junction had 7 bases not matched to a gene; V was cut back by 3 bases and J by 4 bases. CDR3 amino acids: CASSFRAGGQYNEQFF. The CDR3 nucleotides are TGTGCCAGCAGTTTTAGAGCGGGGGGCCAGTACAATGAGCAGTTCTTC.

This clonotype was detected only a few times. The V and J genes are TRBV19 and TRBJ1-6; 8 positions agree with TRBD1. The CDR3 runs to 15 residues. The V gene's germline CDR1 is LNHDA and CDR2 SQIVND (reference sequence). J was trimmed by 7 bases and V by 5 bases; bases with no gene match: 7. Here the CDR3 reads CASSGTGGLNSPLHF. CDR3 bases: TGTGCCAGTAGTGGAACAGGGGGTCTGAATTCACCCCTCCACTTT. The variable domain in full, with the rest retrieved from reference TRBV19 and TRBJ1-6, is DGGITQSPKYLFRKEGQNVTLSCEQNLNHDAMYWYRQDPGQGLRLIYYSQIVNDFQKGDIAEGYSVSREKKESFPLTVTSAQKNPTAFYLCASSGTGGLNSPLHFGNGTRLTVT.

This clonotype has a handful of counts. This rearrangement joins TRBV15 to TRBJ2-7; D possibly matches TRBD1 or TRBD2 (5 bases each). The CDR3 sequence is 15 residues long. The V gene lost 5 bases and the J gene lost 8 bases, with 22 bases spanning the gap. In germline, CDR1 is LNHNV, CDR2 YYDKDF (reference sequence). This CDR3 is CATSSSRTPRGQQYV. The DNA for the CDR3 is TGTGCCACCAGCTCCTCTCGGACCCCTCGGGGCCAGCAGTACGTC.